The 25 T cell receptor beta chains reported below all come from one sample, sequenced in a study of T cells after yellow fever vaccination. In TCRdb, the 5' RACE reads were re-called with MiXCR into one record per CDR3 protein. The sample records approximately 510,000 distinct CDR3 sequences, 21% being singletons. Sequencing was performed on PBMCs, taken 21 days after the first yellow fever vaccination. All receptors derive from a young man who received the YFV17D yellow fever vaccine.

The chain combines TRBV4-1 with TRBJ2-1; D gene uncertain. CDR3 length equals 15 residues. Trimming pared 6 bases from V and 0 bases from J, leaving 12 bases between. Germline V gene sequence: CDR1 MGHRA, CDR2 YSYEKL. The CDR3 is CASSSASNSYNEQFF. The CDR3 bases are TGCGCCAGCAGTTCAGCTAGTAACTCCTACAATGAGCAGTTCTTC.

This chain uses TRBV12-3 or TRBV12-4 with TRBJ2-4, with 9 bases that match TRBD1. The CDR3 loop spans 16 amino acids. With 6 bases clipped from V and 7 bases from J, the junction kept 13 bases outside the gene matches. The CDR3 region is CASRRQSGTGSNIQYF. DNA of the CDR3: TGTGCCAGCAGGCGCCAATCCGGGACAGGGAGTAACATTCAGTACTTC.

This clonotype has just a few counts. This chain links TRBV6-2 or TRBV6-3 with TRBJ1-5, with 10 bases identical to TRBD1. With 6 bases clipped from V and 7 bases from J, the junction kept 9 bases outside the gene matches. Per the germline V gene, CDR1 is MNHEY and CDR2 is SVGEGT. This CDR3 contains 15 residues. In nucleotides, the CDR3 is TGTGCCAGCAGCCACGGGGACAGGGGAAGACAGCCCCAGCATTTT. This codes for CASSHGDRGRQPQHF.

This clonotype has only a few counts. The chain is built from TRBV28 and TRBJ2-7, with 8 bases lining up with TRBD1. This CDR3 has 15 amino acids. Germline loops: CDR1 MDHEN, CDR2 SYDVKM. After removal of 4 bases from V and 5 bases from J, the junction contained 10 bases not matched to a gene. The CDR3 protein is CASSSPDRVKHEQYV. CDR3 sequence (DNA): TGTGCCAGCAGTTCCCCGGACAGGGTGAAACACGAGCAGTACGTC.

The chain links TRBV7-3 to TRBJ2-3, with 9 bases aligning to TRBD2. Germline-derived CDR1 and CDR2 are SGHTA and FQGTGA. With V trimmed by 8 bases and J by 0 bases, 3 bases remained unmatched. The CDR3 has 14 amino acids. The CDR3: CASRGGASTDTQYF. The CDR3 coding sequence is TGTGCCAGCCGCGGGGGGGCAAGCACAGATACGCAGTATTTT.

This chain connects TRBV30 to TRBJ2-5, with a possible D match to TRBD2 (5 bases). The V gene's germline CDR1 is GTSNPN and CDR2 SVGIG (reference sequence). Trimming cost V 4 bases and J 4 bases, with 13 bases left between them. This CDR3 has 13 amino acids. CDR3 region: CAWTPGAVETQYF. The CDR3 region has the DNA TGTGCCTGGACCCCCGGAGCGGTAGAGACCCAGTACTTC.

V gene TRBV5-1 combines with J gene TRBJ2-4, with D possibly being TRBD1 (5 bases). Trimming took 0 bases from V and 2 from J, leaving 12 bases between them. The CDR3 extends over 16 amino acids. CDR1 is SGHRS, CDR2 YFSETQ, per germline. CDR3 nucleotides: TGCGCCAGCAGCTTGGTCCCAGGGTCGACCAAAAACATTCAGTACTTC. Translated: CASSLVPGSTKNIQYF.

The CDR3 DNA follows: TGTGCCAGCAGCGTAGCTGCTCAGTCTGGGGCCAACGTCCTGACTTTC. Translating gives CASSVAAQSGANVLTF. The rearrangement links TRBV9 to TRBJ2-6; D is uncertain. Looked up from germline, CDR1 is SGDLS and CDR2 is YYNGEE. Trimming took off 0 bases at V and 1 base at J, with 8 bases between the two ends. This CDR3 spans 16 amino acids.

The chain joins TRBV5-5 to TRBJ1-5; tentative D call: TRBD1 (5 bases). V shed 4 bases and J shed 11 bases, with 19 bases lying between them. The CDR3 is 14 residues long. Germline V gene data show CDR1 as SGHKS and CDR2 as YYEKEE (reference sequence). CDR3 sequence reads: CASSRQGQEQSQHF. As DNA, the CDR3 is TGTGCCAGCAGCCGTCAGGGCCAGGAGCAGTCCCAGCATTTT.

This clonotype was seen more than once but under ten times. This sequence joins TRBV13 and TRBJ2-1; 10 bases agree with TRBD1. This CDR3 is 14 amino acids long. CDR1 is PRHDT, CDR2 FYEKMQ, per germline (reference sequence). V shed 4 bases and J 7 bases; nucleotides not matched to a gene: 4. The CDR3 nucleotides are TGTGCCAGCAGCTGGGGACAGGGGTTGAATGAGCAGTTCTTC. Translation: CASSWGQGLNEQFF.

The CDR3 DNA reads TGTGCCAGCAGCTTAGAGGCCAAAAACATTCAGTACTTC. Translation: CASSLEAKNIQYF. The V and J genes are TRBV7-9 and TRBJ2-4, with no clear D. Germline V gene data show CDR1 as SEHNR and CDR2 as FQNEAQ (reference sequence). The V end lost 1 base, the J end lost 1 base, and 2 bases lay between the germline ends. This CDR3 region has 13 residues.

The CDR3: CASSSYTGDTIYF. The DNA for the CDR3 is TGTGCCAGCAGCTCCTACACGGGCGACACCATATATTTT. This chain connects TRBV7-6 to TRBJ1-3, with D uncertain. V was trimmed by 4 bases and J by 8 bases, leaving 12 bases between them. The CDR3 is 13 residues long. Germline loops: CDR1 SGHVS, CDR2 FNYEAQ. Looking up the rest from reference TRBV7-6 and TRBJ1-3 gives the full variable domain: GAGVSQSPRYKVTKRGQDVALRCDPISGHVSLYWYRQALGQGPEFLTYFNYEAQQDKSGLPNDRFSAERPEGSISTLTIQRTEQRDSAMYRCASSSYTGDTIYFGEGSWLTVV.

The rearrangement links TRBV4-2 to TRBJ1-2; D unclear. The germline V and J ends were trimmed by 3 bases and 5 bases, with 16 bases remaining between them. Germline loops: CDR1 LGHNA, CDR2 YNFKEQ. This CDR3 is built from 15 residues. The CDR3 here is CASSQETESAYGYTF. CDR3 nucleotide sequence: TGTGCCAGCAGCCAGGAAACAGAATCGGCTTATGGCTACACCTTC.

This clonotype turned up a few times. This chain connects TRBV29-1 to TRBJ2-2; TRBD1 or TRBD2 may be the D gene (5 bases each). Trimming removed 0 bases from V and 6 bases from J, with 8 bases in between. Germline V gives CDR1 SQVTM, CDR2 ANQGSEA. The CDR3 loop spans 13 amino acids. The CDR3 DNA follows: TGCAGCGTTGAAGACAGGGAGCCCGGGGAGCTGTTTTTT. Protein product: CSVEDREPGELFF.

This sequence joins TRBV7-2 and TRBJ2-3; weak D call: TRBD2 (5 bases). The CDR3 runs 14 residues. Trimming took 2 bases from V and 4 from J, leaving 10 bases between them. Per germline, CDR1 SGHTA and CDR2 FQGNSA. The CDR3 coding sequence is TGTGCCAGCAGCTTAAGGAGGTTCCCAGATACGCAGTATTTT. It encodes CASSLRRFPDTQYF.

The rearrangement uses TRBV6-2 or TRBV6-3 and TRBJ2-6; D tentatively fits TRBD1 or TRBD2 (6 bases each). Germline lookup yields CDR1 MNHEY and CDR2 SVGEGT. CDR3 size: 17 residues. Trimming shortened V by 8 bases and J by 4 bases, and 21 bases separated the two germline ends. The CDR3, as DNA: TGTGCCAGCTCCAGAATGCCGGGGGCGAGAGGGGCCAACGTCCTGACTTTC. Translating it yields CASSRMPGARGANVLTF.

This sequence joins TRBV7-2 and TRBJ2-5, with D possibly matching TRBD1 (6 bases). Germline values: CDR1 SGHTA, CDR2 FQGNSA. V lost 1 base to trimming and J lost 2 bases, with 17 bases between them. The CDR3 contains 17 residues. The CDR3 bases are TGTGCCAGCAGCTTAGGGGTAGGGGGTAATTCTCAAGAGACCCAGTACTTC. Translated: CASSLGVGGNSQETQYF.

The rearrangement links TRBV4-1 to TRBJ1-1; unclear D gene. V lost 0 bases, J lost 6 bases, and 17 bases lay in between. The CDR3 contains 16 residues. Germline V gives CDR1 MGHRA, CDR2 YSYEKL. CDR3 sequence: CASSQDRRPFQSEAFF. The CDR3 nucleotides are TGCGCCAGCAGCCAAGATAGGAGACCCTTCCAATCTGAAGCTTTCTTT.

This chain uses TRBV28 with TRBJ2-7, with a tentative D call TRBD2 (7 bases). V was clipped by 3 bases and J by 4 bases, with 16 bases between them. Germline CDR1 and CDR2: MDHEN and SYDVKM. The CDR3 loop spans 15 amino acids. CDR3 residues: CASSFGGLTLYEQYV. CDR3 nucleotide sequence: TGTGCCAGCAGTTTCGGGGGGCTGACACTATACGAGCAGTACGTC.

This clonotype occurred a few times. V gene TRBV23-1 combines with J gene TRBJ1-6; weak D call: TRBD1 (5 bases). TRBV23-1 is an open reading frame, and its role is uncertain. Deletions cut 2 bases from V and 0 bases from J, with 17 bases between. The CDR3 totals 19 residues. In DNA form, the CDR3 reads TGCGCCAGCAGTCAAGTCCGGGACGTACACAGCTCCTATAATTCACCCCTCCACTTT. Amino acids: CASSQVRDVHSSYNSPLHF.

The V gene is TRBV7-3, the J gene TRBJ2-1, with a weak D call TRBD2 (5 bases). The germline V and J ends were trimmed by 2 bases and 5 bases, with 16 bases remaining between them. This CDR3 has 16 residues. Germline assignment: CDR1 SGHTA and CDR2 FQGTGA. The CDR3 reads CASSLRPGSPHNEQFF. The CDR3 region has the DNA TGTGCCAGCAGCTTACGGCCGGGGAGTCCCCACAATGAGCAGTTCTTC.

This clonotype was picked up a small number of times. J is TRBJ2-3 and V is TRBV20-1; possibly TRBD1 for D (6 bases). Trimming left V 1 base short and J 5 bases short, with 19 bases between. The CDR3 is 16 residues long. Germline V gene sequence: CDR1 DFQATT, CDR2 SNEGSKA (reference sequence). Here the CDR3 DNA reads TGCAGTGCTAGAGCAATTTCAGGGGCCGGTGGAGATACGCAGTATTTT. Residues: CSARAISGAGGDTQYF.

This clonotype appeared a few times. The CDR3 reads CASRTSGGAPYEQYV. The CDR3 nucleotides are TGTGCCAGCAGGACGAGCGGGGGGGCCCCCTACGAGCAGTACGTC. The V and J genes are TRBV5-6 and TRBJ2-7; TRBD2 matches at 10 bases. V was pared by 5 bases and J by 2 bases, with 7 bases of the junction left unmatched. The CDR3 has 15 amino acids. Germline assignment: CDR1 SGHDT and CDR2 YYEEEE.

This clonotype came up a few times. The gene calls are TRBV4-2 and TRBJ2-5, with TRBD2 as a possible D gene (7 bases). Germline V lookup: CDR1 LGHNA, CDR2 YNFKEQ. The CDR3 covers 15 residues. The V end lost 0 bases, the J end lost 5 bases, and 13 bases lay between the germline ends. The CDR3 sequence is CASSQEEGGAETQYF. CDR3 nucleotide sequence: TGTGCCAGCAGCCAAGAGGAGGGGGGGGCGGAGACCCAGTACTTC.

This clonotype has just a few counts. The chain uses TRBV5-1 and TRBJ1-2, with D maybe TRBD1 (5 bases). CDR1 is SGHRS, CDR2 YFSETQ, per germline. V gave up 2 bases and J gave up 5 bases, with 19 bases separating them. This CDR3 is built from 16 residues. The CDR3 protein is CASSLTTGAVNYGYTF. The CDR3 DNA follows: TGCGCCAGCAGCTTAACAACCGGGGCGGTTAATTATGGCTACACCTTC.